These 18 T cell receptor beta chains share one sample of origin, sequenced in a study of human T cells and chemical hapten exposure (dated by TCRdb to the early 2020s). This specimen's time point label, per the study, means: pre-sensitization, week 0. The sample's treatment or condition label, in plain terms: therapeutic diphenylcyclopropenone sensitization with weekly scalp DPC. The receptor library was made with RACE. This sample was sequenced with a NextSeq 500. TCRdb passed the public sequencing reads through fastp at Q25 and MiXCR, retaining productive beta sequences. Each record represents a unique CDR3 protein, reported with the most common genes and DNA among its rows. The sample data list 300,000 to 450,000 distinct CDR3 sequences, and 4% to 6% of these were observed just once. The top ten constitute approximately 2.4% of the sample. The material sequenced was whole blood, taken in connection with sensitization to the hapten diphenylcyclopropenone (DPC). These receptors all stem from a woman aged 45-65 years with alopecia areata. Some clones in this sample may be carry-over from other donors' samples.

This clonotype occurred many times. CDR3 residues: CASSAGHPGNEQFF. CDR3 DNA sequence: TGTGCCAGCAGTGCGGGACACCCCGGCAATGAGCAGTTCTTC. The chain combines TRBV12-3 or TRBV12-4 with TRBJ2-1; D is perhaps TRBD1 or TRBD2 (6 bases each). The CDR3 has 14 amino acids. Between the trimmed V and J ends, which lost 5 bases and 6 bases, there was a span of 14 bases.

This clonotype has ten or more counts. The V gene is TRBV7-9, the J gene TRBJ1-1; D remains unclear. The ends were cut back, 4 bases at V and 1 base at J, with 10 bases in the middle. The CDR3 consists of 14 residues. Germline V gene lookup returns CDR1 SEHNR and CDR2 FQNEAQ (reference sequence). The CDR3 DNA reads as TGTGCCAGCAGCTACGGATGGGGGAACACTGAAGCTTTCTTT. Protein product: CASSYGWGNTEAFF.

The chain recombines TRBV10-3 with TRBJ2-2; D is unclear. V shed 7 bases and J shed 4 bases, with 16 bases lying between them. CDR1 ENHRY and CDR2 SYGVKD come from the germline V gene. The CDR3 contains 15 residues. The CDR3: CAIILEAVSTGELFF. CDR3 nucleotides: TGTGCCATCATCCTCGAGGCGGTCAGCACCGGGGAGCTGTTTTTT.

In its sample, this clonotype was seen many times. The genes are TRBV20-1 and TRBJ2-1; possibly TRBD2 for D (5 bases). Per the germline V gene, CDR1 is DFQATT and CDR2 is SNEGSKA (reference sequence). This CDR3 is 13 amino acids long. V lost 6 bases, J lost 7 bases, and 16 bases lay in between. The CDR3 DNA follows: TGCAGTGCGAGCGGTAGGGTACAGAATGAGCAGTTCTTC. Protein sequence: CSASGRVQNEQFF.

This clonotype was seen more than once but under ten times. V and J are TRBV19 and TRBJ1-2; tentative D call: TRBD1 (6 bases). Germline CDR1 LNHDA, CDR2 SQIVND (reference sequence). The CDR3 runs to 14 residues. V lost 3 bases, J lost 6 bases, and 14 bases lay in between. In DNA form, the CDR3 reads TGTGCCAGTAGTATCACCGGGGGGCCGGATGGCTACACCTTC. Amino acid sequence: CASSITGGPDGYTF.

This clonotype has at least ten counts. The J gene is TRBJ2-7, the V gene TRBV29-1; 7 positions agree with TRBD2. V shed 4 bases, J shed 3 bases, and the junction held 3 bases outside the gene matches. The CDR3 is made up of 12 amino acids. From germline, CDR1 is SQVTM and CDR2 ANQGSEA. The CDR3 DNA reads TGCAGCGTTGCCCGCGGGGGCTACGAGCAGTACTTC. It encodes CSVARGGYEQYF.

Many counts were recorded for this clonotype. The CDR3 bases are TGTGCCAGCACCTTCACAGATACGCAGTATTTT. This translates into CASTFTDTQYF. The rearrangement joins TRBV7-9 to TRBJ2-3; unclear D gene. Germline loops: CDR1 SEHNR, CDR2 FQNEAQ (reference sequence). The CDR3 extends over 11 amino acids. Trimming pared 7 bases from V and 2 bases from J, leaving 4 bases between.

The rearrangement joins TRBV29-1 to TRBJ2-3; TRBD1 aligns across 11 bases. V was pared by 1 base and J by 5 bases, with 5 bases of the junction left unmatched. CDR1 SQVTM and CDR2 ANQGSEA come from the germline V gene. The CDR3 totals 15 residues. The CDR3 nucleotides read TGCAGCGTTGAAGCCGGACAGGGGGCAGGAGATACGCAGTATTTT. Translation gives CSVEAGQGAGDTQYF.

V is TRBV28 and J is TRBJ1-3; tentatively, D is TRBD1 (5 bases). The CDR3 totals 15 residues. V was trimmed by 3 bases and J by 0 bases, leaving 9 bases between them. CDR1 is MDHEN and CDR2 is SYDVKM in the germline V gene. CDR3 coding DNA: TGTGCCAGCAGTTTTCCTGGGGGCTCTGGAAACACCATATATTTT. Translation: CASSFPGGSGNTIYF.

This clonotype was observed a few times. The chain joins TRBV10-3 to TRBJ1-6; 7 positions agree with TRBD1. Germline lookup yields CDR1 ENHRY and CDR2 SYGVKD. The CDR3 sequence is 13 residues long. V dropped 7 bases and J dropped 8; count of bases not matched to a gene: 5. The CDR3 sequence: CAIKGTADSPLHF. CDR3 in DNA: TGTGCCATCAAAGGGACAGCGGATTCACCCCTCCACTTT.

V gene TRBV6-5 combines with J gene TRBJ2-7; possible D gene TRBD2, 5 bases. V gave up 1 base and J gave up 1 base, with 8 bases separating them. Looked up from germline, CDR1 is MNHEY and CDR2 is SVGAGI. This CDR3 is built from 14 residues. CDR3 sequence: CASSYFGESYEQYF. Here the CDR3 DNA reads TGTGCCAGCAGTTACTTCGGGGAATCCTACGAGCAGTACTTC.

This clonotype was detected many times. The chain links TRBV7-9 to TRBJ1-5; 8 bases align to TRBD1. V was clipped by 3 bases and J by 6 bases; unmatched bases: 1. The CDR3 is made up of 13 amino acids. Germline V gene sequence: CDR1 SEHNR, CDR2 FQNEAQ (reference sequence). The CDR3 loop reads CASSFQGAQPQHF. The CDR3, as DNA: TGTGCCAGCAGCTTTCAGGGGGCTCAGCCCCAGCATTTT.

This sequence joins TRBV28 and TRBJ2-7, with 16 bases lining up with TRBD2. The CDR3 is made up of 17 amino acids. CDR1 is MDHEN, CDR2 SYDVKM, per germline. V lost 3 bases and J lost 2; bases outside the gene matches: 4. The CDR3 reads CASSLGLAGGPTYEQYF. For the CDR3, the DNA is TGTGCCAGCAGTTTGGGACTAGCGGGAGGGCCGACCTACGAGCAGTACTTC.

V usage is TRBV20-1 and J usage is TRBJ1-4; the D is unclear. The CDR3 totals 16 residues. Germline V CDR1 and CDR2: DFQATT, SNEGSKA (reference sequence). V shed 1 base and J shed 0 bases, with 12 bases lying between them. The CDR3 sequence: CSARGPDSATNEKLFF. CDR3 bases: TGCAGTGCTAGAGGCCCCGACTCTGCAACTAATGAAAAACTGTTTTTT.

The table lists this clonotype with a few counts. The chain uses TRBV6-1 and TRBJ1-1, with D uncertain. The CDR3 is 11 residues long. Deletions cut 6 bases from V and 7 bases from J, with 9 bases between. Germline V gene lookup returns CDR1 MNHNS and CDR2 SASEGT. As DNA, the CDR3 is TGTGCCAGCAGAGCAGTGGGTGAAGCTTTCTTT. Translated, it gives CASRAVGEAFF.

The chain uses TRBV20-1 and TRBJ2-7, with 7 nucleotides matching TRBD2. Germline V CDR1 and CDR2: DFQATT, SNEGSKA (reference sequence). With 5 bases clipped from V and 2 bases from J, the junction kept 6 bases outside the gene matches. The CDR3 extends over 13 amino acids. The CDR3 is CSASGTTTYEQYF. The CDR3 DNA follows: TGCAGTGCTTCCGGGACTACAACCTACGAGCAGTACTTC.

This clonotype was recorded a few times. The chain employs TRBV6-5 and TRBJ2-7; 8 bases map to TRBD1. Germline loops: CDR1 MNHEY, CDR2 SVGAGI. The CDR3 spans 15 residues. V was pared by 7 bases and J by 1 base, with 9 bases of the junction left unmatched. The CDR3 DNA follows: TGTGCCAGCAACCACCCGGACAGGGCATCCTACGAGCAGTACTTC. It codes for CASNHPDRASYEQYF.

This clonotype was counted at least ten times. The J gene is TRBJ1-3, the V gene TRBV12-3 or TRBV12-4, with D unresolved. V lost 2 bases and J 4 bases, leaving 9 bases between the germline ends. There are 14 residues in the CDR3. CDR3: CASSLKGEGNTIYF. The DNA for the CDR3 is TGTGCCAGCAGTTTAAAGGGCGAGGGAAACACCATATATTTT.